The T cell receptor beta chain described here comes from a study of identical twins. In TCRdb, the 5' RACE reads were re-called with MiXCR into one record per CDR3 protein. The sample contains some 690,000 distinct CDR3 sequences, over 20% of which appear only once. The same sample was also studied in work on T cells expressing NK-cell markers. That work states: With respect to HCMV, most of the eight sequenced donors were seropositive, and one was seronegative. Whether expanded NKG2C-expressing T cell clones recognize HCMV is unknown.

Sequences were obtained from PBMCs. The source of this sequence is a woman under 30 in good health.

DNA for the CDR3: TGTGCCAGTAGTACACCCGGACTAGCGGGCCATAATGAGCAGTTCTTC. This sequence encodes CASSTPGLAGHNEQFF. The chain is built from TRBV19 and TRBJ2-1; 11 nucleotides agree with TRBD2. With 4 bases clipped from V and 7 bases from J, the junction kept 9 bases outside the gene matches. The germline V gene has CDR1 LNHDA and CDR2 SQIVND (reference sequence). This CDR3 is built from 16 residues. Full variable domain (missing parts from reference TRBV19 and TRBJ2-1): DGGITQSPKYLFRKEGQNVTLSCEQNLNHDAMYWYRQDPGQGLRLIYYSQIVNDFQKGDIAEGYSVSREKKESFPLTVTSAQKNPTAFYLCASSTPGLAGHNEQFFGPGTRLTVL.